Listed below are T cell receptor beta chains from one sample, sequenced in a study of memory CD4+ T cells and cytomegalovirus serostatus. TCRdb's table, derived via immunoSEQ multiplex PCR, lists solely in-frame clones and lacks some. This table holds over 65,000 clones, 65% to 85% found once. The sample taken for sequencing was memory CD4+ T cells from blood. These receptors all stem from an adult in good health and CMV-seronegative. The CDR3 runs from the conserved cysteine through the conserved F or W. The order of the fields is clone size, D gene, J gene, V gene, CDR3 protein, CDR3 DNA. The D gene is left open where the match is weak. Size values are once, few and many counts, or a class for expanded clones, and some rows have none.

.,.,TRBJ1-5,TRBV5-6,CASSLSSQAHNQPQHF,TGTGCCAGCAGCTTGTCTTCCCAGGCCCACAATCAGCCCCAGCATTTT
.,TRBD1,TRBJ1-2,TRBV30,CAWSVEPRRDRGNANYGYTF,TGTGCCTGGAGTGTAGAGCCCCGCCGGGACAGGGGGAATGCTAACTATGGCTACACCTTC
once,TRBD2,TRBJ2-7,TRBV28,CASSLSGAGVGSYEQYF,TGTGCCAGCAGTTTATCGGGCGCGGGGGTAGGATCCTACGAGCAGTACTTC
.,TRBD1,TRBJ1-2,TRBV2,CASGQGYGYTF,TGTGCCAGTGGACAGGGATATGGCTACACCTTC
few,.,TRBJ1-2,TRBV4-3,CASSQDRGEPNYGYTF,TGCGCCAGCAGCCAAGACAGGGGCGAACCTAACTATGGCTACACCTTC
.,TRBD1,TRBJ2-5,TRBV19,CASRGTGEETQYF,TGTGCCAGTAGGGGGACAGGGGAAGAGACCCAGTACTTC
.,TRBD1,TRBJ1-1,TRBV6-1,CASRSGGENTEAFF,TGTGCCAGCAGATCAGGGGGGGAGAACACTGAAGCTTTCTTT
.,.,TRBJ2-5,TRBV30,CAWSAGEETQYF,TGTGCCTGGAGTGCTGGGGAGGAGACCCAGTACTTC
.,TRBD1,TRBJ1-1,TRBV18,CASSPGQVEAFF,TGTGCCAGCTCACCGGGACAGGTTGAAGCTTTCTTT
.,.,TRBJ2-1,TRBV29-1,CSAISGLNEQFF,TGCAGCGCTATCTCGGGACTGAATGAGCAGTTCTTC
.,.,TRBJ1-5,TRBV2,CASSSDSNSNQPQHF,TGTGCCAGCAGCTCGGACAGTAATAGCAATCAGCCCCAGCATTTT
once,.,TRBJ2-5,TRBV7-9,CASSWTGETQYF,TGTGCCAGCAGCTGGACTGGAGAGACCCAGTACTTC